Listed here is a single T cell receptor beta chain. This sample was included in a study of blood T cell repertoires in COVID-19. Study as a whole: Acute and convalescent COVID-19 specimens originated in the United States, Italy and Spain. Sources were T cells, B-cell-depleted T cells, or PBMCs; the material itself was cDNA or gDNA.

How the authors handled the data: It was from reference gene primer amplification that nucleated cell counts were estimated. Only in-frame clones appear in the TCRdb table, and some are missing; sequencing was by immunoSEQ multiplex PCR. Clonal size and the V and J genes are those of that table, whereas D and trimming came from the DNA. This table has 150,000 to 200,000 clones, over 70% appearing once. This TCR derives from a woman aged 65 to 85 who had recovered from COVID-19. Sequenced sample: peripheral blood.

CDR3 region: CASSPSGAVNEKLFF. For the CDR3, the DNA is TGTGCCAGCAGTCCCAGCGGGGCCGTTAATGAAAAACTGTTTTTT. This chain connects TRBV28 to TRBJ1-4; TRBD1 might be the D (5 bases). This CDR3 region has 15 residues. The V gene's germline CDR1 is MDHEN and CDR2 SYDVKM. Trimming pared 5 bases from V and 4 bases from J, leaving 14 bases between.